These T cell receptor beta chains were read from a single sample in a study of PD-1 blockade in classical Hodgkin lymphoma. Measured with immunoSEQ multiplex PCR; TCRdb has only the in-frame clones, and not every one. The repertoire holds 20,000 to 25,000 clones, 77% seen once, with approximately 40% in the top ten. Sequences were derived from peripheral blood mononuclear cells (PBMCs), sampled before the second cycle of nivolumab. The receptors were gathered from a human donor with classical Hodgkin lymphoma. The CDR3 runs from the conserved cysteine through the conserved F or W. A D gene is named only where the DNA matches it firmly. Size is stated for part of the rows, as once, few or many counts, or as a class when the clone is expanded.

D gene	J gene	V gene	clone size	CDR3 protein	CDR3 DNA
-	TRBJ2-7	TRBV11-2	-	CASSWGAYEQYF	TGTGCCAGCAGCTGGGGGGCGTACGAGCAGTACTTC
-	TRBJ1-2	TRBV19	-	CASSKAQISWGYTF	TGTGCCAGTAGTAAGGCCCAAATAAGCTGGGGCTACACCTTC
-	TRBJ2-3	TRBV7-9	-	CASSFGQGEADTQYF	TGTGCCAGCAGCTTCGGGCAGGGTGAAGCGGATACGCAGTATTTT
-	TRBJ2-1	TRBV15	-	CATSVTSPPSYNEQFF	TGTGCCACCAGCGTAACTAGCCCGCCCTCCTACAATGAGCAGTTCTTC
TRBD2	TRBJ2-3	TRBV11-3	-	CASSSQTSGTVDTQYF	TGTGCCAGCAGCTCCCAGACTAGCGGGACAGTAGATACGCAGTATTTT
-	TRBJ1-3	TRBV5-1	once	CASSPVIPGDSGNTIYF	TGCGCCAGCAGCCCTGTAATCCCTGGCGACTCTGGAAACACCATATATTTT
-	TRBJ2-3	TRBV27	-	CASSPGPRADTQYF	TGTGCCAGCAGTCCCGGGCCACGGGCAGATACGCAGTATTTT
-	TRBJ1-1	TRBV19	-	CASSIGSSQAFF	TGTGCCAGTAGTATAGGATCATCTCAAGCTTTCTTT
-	TRBJ2-1	TRBV7-3	few	CASSDGTPNEQFF	TGTGCCAGCAGCGACGGGACACCGAATGAGCAGTTCTTC
-	TRBJ2-7	TRBV6-1	once	CASSEAAGRGFGQYF	TGTGCCAGCAGTGAAGCGGCAGGGAGGGGGTTCGGGCAGTACTTC
-	TRBJ1-5	TRBV5-8	-	CASSLTGPNQPQHF	TGTGCCAGCAGCTTGACGGGACCGAATCAGCCCCAGCATTTT